The 3 T cell receptor beta chains given below trace back to one sample, sequenced in a study of CD8 T cells in ankylosing spondylitis. TCRdb re-analysed the 5' RACE reads in MiXCR, keeping a single row per CDR3 protein. This table holds about 260,000 distinct CDR3 sequences, around 19% found once. Source material: blood, either unsorted or a sorted T cell fraction (not recorded which). The source is a male donor with ankylosing spondylitis or in good health (not recorded which).

The V call is TRBV18, the J call TRBJ2-1; 10 positions match TRBD2. The CDR3 extends over 19 amino acids. V was pared by 0 bases and J by 0 bases, with 8 bases of the junction left unmatched. Germline V lookup: CDR1 KGHSH, CDR2 LQKENI. The CDR3 sequence is CASSPPAGGPGSSYNEQFF. CDR3 DNA: TGTGCCAGCTCACCACCAGCGGGAGGGCCTGGGAGCTCCTACAATGAGCAGTTCTTC.

There are a few counts of this clonotype. J is TRBJ2-2 and V is TRBV12-3 or TRBV12-4; 7 bases align to TRBD1. With 7 bases clipped from V and 0 bases from J, the junction kept 5 bases outside the gene matches. The CDR3 contains 15 residues. The CDR3 nucleotides read TGTGCCAGCAACGACAGGGCATCGAACACCGGGGAGCTGTTTTTT. This codes for CASNDRASNTGELFF.

The chain couples TRBV3-1 to TRBJ2-1; either TRBD1 or TRBD2 may supply D (5 bases each). The V gene lost 4 bases and the J gene lost 7 bases, with 17 bases spanning the gap. CDR1 is LGHDT and CDR2 is YNNKEL in the germline V gene (reference sequence). This CDR3 is built from 15 residues. Here the CDR3 DNA reads TGTGCCAGCAGCCCGACGATTGGGGGTATGAATGAGCAGTTCTTC. This encodes CASSPTIGGMNEQFF.